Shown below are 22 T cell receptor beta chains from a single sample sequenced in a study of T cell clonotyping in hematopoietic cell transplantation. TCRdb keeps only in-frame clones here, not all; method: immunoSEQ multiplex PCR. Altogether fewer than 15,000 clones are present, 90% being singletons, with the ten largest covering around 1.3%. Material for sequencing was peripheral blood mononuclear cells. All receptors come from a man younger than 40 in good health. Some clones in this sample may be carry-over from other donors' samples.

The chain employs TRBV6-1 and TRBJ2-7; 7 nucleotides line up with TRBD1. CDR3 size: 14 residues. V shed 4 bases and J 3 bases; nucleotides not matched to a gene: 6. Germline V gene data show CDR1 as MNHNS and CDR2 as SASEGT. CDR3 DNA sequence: TGTGCCAGCAGTGTTCGGGGACAGATCTACGAGCAGTACTTC. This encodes CASSVRGQIYEQYF.

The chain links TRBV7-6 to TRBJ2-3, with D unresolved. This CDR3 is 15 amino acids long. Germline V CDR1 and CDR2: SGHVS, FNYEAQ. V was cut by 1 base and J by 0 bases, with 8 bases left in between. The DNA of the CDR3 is TGTGCCAGCAGCTTAGGCGGCAGGAGCACAGATACGCAGTATTTT. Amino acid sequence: CASSLGGRSTDTQYF.

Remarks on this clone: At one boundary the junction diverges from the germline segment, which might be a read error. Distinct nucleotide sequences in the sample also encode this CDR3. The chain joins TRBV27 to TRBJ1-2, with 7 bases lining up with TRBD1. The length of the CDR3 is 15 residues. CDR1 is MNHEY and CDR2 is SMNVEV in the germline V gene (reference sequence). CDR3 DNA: TGTGCCAGCAGTCTATCGCGACAGGGAGCCTATGGCTACACCTTC. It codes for CASSLSRQGAYGYTF.

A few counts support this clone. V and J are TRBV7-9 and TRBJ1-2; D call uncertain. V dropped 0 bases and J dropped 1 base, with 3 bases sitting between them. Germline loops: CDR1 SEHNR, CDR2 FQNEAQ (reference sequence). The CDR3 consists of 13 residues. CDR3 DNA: TGTGCCAGCAGCTTAGCAAATAACTATGGCTACACCTTC. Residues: CASSLANNYGYTF.

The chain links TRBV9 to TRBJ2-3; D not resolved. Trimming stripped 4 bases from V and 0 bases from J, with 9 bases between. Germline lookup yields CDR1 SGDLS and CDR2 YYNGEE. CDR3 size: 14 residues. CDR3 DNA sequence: TGTGCCAGCAGCTCTCAGGACAGCACAGATACGCAGTATTTT. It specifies CASSSQDSTDTQYF.

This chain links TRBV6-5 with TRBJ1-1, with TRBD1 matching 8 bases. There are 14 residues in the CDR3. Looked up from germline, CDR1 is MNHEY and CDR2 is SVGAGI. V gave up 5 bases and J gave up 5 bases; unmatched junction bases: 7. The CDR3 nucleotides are TGTGCCAGCAGTAGGACAGGGTTTTTTACTGAAGCTTTCTTT. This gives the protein CASSRTGFFTEAFF.

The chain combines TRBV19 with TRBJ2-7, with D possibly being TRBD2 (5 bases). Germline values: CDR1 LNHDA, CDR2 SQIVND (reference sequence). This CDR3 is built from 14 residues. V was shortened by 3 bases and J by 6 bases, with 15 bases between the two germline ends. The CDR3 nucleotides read TGTGCCAGTAGTATCCCGGGGTCCGCGGGCGAGCAGTACTTC. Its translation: CASSIPGSAGEQYF.

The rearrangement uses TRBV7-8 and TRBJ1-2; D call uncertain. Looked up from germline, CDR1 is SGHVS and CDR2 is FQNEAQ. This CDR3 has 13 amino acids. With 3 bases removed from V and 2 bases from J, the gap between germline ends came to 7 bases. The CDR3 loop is CASSLGRNYGYTF. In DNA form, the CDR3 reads TGTGCCAGCAGCTTGGGCAGGAACTATGGCTACACCTTC.

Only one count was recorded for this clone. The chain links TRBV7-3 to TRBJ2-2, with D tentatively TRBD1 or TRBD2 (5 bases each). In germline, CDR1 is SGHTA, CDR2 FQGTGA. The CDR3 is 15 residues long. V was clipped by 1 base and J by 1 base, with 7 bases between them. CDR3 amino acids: CASSLNGGNTGELFF. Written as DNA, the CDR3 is TGTGCCAGCAGCTTAAATGGGGGGAACACCGGGGAGCTGTTTTTT.

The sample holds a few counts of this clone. The CDR3 region is CASSQMGSLIGYTF. CDR3 DNA: TGCGCCAGCAGCCAAATGGGGAGTTTGATTGGCTACACCTTC. The V and J genes are TRBV4-1 and TRBJ1-2, with D uncertain. The CDR3 spans 14 residues. V gave up 2 bases and J gave up 7 bases, with 14 bases separating them. Germline values: CDR1 MGHRA, CDR2 YSYEKL.

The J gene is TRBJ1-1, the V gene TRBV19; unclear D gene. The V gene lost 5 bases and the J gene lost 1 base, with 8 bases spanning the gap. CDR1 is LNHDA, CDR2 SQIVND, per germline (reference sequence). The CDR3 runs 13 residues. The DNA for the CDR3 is TGTGCCAGTAGTGGGGAATGGAACACTGAAGCTTTCTTT. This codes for CASSGEWNTEAFF.

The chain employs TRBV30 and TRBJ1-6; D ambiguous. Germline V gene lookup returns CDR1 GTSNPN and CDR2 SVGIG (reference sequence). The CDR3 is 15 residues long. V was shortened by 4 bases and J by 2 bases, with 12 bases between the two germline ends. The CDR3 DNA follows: TGTGCCTGGACCGTTCGAGGGCCCTATAATTCACCCCTCCACTTT. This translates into CAWTVRGPYNSPLHF.

Written as DNA, the CDR3 is TGCGCCAGCAGCCAAGAGGCGGGCACGGGGCAGTATTTT. It specifies CASSQEAGTGQYF. J is TRBJ2-3 and V is TRBV4-1, with D perhaps TRBD2 (5 bases). Trimming shortened V by 0 bases and J by 11 bases, and 12 bases separated the two germline ends. Germline lookup yields CDR1 MGHRA and CDR2 YSYEKL. The CDR3 runs to 13 residues.

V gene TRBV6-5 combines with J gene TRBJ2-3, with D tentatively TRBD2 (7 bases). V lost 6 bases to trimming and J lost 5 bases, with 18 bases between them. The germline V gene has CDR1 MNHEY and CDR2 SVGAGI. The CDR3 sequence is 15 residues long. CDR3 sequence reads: CASRTGGGRGDTQYF. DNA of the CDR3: TGTGCCAGCAGAACTGGGGGGGGGCGTGGAGATACGCAGTATTTT.

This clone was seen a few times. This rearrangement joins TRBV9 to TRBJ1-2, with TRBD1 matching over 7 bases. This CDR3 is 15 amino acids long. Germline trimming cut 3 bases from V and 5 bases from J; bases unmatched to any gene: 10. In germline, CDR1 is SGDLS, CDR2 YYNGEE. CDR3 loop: CASSALDRPTYGYTF. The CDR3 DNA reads TGTGCCAGCAGCGCCTTGGACAGGCCCACATATGGCTACACCTTC.

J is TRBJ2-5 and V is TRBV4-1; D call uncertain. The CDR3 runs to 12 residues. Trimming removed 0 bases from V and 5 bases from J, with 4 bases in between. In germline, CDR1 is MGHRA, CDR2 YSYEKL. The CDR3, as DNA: TGCGCCAGCAGCCAAGATCACGAGACCCAGTACTTC. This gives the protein CASSQDHETQYF.

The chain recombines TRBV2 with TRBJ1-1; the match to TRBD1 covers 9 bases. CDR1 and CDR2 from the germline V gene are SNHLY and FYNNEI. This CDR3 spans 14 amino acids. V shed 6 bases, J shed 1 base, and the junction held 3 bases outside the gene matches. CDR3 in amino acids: CASRVQGANTEAFF. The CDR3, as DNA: TGTGCCAGCAGGGTACAGGGGGCGAACACTGAAGCTTTCTTT. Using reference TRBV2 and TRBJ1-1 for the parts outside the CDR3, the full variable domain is EPEVTQTPSHQVTQMGQEVILRCVPISNHLYFYWYRQILGQKVEFLVSFYNNEISEKSEIFDDQFSVERPDGSNFTLKIRSTKLEDSAMYFCASRVQGANTEAFFGQGTRLTVV.

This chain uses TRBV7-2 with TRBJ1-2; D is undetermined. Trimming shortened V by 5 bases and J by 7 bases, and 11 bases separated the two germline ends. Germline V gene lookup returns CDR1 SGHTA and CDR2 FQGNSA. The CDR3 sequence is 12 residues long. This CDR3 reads CASSADLGGYTF. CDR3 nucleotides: TGTGCCAGCAGCGCGGACCTGGGTGGCTACACCTTC.

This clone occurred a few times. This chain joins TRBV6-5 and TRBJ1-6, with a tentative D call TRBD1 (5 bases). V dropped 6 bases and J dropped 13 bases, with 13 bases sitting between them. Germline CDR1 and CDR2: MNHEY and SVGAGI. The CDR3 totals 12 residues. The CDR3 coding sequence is TGTGCCAGCAGGGGGGTCAGTTACCCCCTCCACTTT. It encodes CASRGVSYPLHF.

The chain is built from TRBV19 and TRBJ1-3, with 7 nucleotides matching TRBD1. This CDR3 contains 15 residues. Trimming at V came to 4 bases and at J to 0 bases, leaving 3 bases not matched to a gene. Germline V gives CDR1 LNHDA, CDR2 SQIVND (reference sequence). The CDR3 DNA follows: TGTGCCAGTAGTAGACAGGGCAGCTCTGGAAACACCATATATTTT. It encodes CASSRQGSSGNTIYF.

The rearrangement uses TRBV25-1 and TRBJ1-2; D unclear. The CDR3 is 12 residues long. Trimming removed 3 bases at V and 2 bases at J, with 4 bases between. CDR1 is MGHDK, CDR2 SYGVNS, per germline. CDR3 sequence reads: CASSEQNYGYTF. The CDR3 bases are TGTGCCAGCAGTGAGCAGAACTATGGCTACACCTTC.

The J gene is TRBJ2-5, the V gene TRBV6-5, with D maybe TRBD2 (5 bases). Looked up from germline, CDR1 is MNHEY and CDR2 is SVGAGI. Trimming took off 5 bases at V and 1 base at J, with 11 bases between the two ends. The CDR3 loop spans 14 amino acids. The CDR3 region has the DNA TGTGCCAGCAGTCCCCGGGGAATCCAAGAGACCCAGTACTTC. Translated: CASSPRGIQETQYF.